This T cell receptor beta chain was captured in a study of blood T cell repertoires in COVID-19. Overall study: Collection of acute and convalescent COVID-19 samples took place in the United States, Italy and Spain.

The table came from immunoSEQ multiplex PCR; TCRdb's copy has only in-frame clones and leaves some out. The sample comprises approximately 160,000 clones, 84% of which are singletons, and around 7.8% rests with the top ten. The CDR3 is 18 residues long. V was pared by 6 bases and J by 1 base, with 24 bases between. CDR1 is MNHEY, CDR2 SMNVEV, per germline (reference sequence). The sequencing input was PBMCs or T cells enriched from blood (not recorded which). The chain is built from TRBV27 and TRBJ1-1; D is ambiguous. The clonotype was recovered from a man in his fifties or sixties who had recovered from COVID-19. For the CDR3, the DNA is TGTGCCAGCAGCAACCCCAGTGGGAGAGGCCCCTCGAACACTGAAGCTTTCTTT. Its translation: CASSNPSGRGPSNTEAFF.